This T cell receptor beta chain is drawn from a study of cytomegalovirus exposure and HLA in healthy donors. PCR involved 60 Vbeta and 13 Jbeta primers. TCRdb keeps only in-frame clones here, not all; method: immunoSEQ multiplex PCR. This sample yields about 100,000 clones, of which roughly 78% are seen a single time; about 0.69% belongs to the top ten. Details on this clone: Its antigen remains unknown.

Study-level results: Despite most TCR sequences being rare, some public TCRs occurred in many donors. Later on, analysis showed that most CMV-associated TCR beta chains appeared to be HLA-restricted.

The CDR3 extends over 14 amino acids. Germline V lookup: CDR1 SNHLY, CDR2 FYNNEI. V shed 0 bases and J 8 bases; nucleotides not matched to a gene: 2. This chain links TRBV2 with TRBJ1-2; 11 nucleotides agree with TRBD1. Source material: PBMCs. The TCR was taken from a woman aged 60-75 years in good health and CMV-seronegative. This chain's CDR3 is CASSEARTGGGYTF. The CDR3 nucleotides read TGTGCCAGCAGTGAAGCGAGGACAGGGGGCGGCTACACCTTC.